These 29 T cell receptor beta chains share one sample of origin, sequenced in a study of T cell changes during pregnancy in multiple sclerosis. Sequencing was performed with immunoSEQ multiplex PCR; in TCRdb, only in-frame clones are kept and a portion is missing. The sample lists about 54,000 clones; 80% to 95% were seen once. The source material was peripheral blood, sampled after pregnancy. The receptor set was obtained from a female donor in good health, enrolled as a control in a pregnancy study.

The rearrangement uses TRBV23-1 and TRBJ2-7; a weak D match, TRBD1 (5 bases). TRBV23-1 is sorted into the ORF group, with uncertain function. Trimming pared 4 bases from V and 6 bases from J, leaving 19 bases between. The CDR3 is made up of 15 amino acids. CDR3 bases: TGCGCCAGCAGTCGGGTGAAGGGGCTTGAATGCGAGCAGTACTTC. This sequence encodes CASSRVKGLECEQYF.

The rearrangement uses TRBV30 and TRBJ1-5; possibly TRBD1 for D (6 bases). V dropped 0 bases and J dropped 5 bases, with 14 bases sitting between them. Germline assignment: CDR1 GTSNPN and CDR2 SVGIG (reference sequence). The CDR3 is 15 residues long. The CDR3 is CAWSVDQGLDQPQHF. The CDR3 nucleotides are TGTGCCTGGAGTGTAGACCAGGGGTTGGATCAGCCCCAGCATTTT.

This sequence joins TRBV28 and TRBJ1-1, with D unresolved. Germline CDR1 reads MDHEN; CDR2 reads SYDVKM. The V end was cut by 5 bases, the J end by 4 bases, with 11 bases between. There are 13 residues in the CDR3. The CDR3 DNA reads TGTGCCAGCAGTAGCGGCCTATCCACTGAAGCTTTCTTT. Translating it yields CASSSGLSTEAFF.

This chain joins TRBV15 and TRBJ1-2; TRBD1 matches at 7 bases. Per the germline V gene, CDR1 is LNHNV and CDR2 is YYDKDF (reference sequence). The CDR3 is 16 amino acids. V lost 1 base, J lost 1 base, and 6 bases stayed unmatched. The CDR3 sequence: CATSRGRQGFNYGYTF. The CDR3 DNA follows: TGTGCCACCAGCAGAGGCCGACAGGGTTTTAACTATGGCTACACCTTC.

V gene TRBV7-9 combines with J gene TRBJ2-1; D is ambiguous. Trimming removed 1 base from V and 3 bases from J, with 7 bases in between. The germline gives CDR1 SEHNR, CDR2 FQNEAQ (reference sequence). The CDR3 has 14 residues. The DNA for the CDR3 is TGTGCCAGCAGCTTAGGAGGTGTCTACAATGAGCAGTTCTTC. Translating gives CASSLGGVYNEQFF.

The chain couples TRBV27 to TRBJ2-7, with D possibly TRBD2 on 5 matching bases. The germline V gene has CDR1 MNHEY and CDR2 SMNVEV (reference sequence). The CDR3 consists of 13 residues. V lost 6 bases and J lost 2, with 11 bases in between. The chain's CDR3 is CASSRTPPYEQYF. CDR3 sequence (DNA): TGTGCCAGCAGCAGGACTCCGCCCTACGAGCAGTACTTC.

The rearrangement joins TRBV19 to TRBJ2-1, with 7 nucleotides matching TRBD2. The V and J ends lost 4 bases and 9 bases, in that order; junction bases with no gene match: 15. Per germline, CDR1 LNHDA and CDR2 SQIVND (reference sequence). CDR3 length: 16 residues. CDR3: CASSTPASLGRGEQFF. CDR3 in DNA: TGTGCCAGTAGTACCCCGGCGTCGCTTGGGAGGGGTGAGCAGTTCTTC.

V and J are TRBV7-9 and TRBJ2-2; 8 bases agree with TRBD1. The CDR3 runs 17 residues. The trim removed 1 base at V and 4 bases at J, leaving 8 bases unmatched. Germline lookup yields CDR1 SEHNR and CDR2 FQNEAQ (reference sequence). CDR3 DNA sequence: TGTGCCAGCAGCTTAGTGGCAGGGGGCGCCGGCACCGGGGAGCTGTTTTTT. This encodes CASSLVAGGAGTGELFF.

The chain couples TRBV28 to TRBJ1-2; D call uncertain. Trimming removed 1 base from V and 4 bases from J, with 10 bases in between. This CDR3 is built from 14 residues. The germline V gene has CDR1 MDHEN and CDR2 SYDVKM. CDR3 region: CASSLLVNSYGYTF. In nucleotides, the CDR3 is TGTGCCAGCAGTTTATTAGTCAATTCCTATGGCTACACCTTC.

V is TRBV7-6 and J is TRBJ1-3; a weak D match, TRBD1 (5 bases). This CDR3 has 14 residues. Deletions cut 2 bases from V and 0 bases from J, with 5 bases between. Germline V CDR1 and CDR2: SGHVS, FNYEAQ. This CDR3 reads CASSLQGSGNTIYF. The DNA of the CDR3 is TGTGCCAGCAGCTTACAGGGCTCTGGAAACACCATATATTTT. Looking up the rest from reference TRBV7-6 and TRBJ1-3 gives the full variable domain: GAGVSQSPRYKVTKRGQDVALRCDPISGHVSLYWYRQALGQGPEFLTYFNYEAQQDKSGLPNDRFSAERPEGSISTLTIQRTEQRDSAMYRCASSLQGSGNTIYFGEGSWLTVV.

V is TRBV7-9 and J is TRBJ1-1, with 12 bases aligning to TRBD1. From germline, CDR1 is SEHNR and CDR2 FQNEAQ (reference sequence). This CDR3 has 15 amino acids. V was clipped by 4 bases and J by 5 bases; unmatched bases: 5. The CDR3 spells CASSSRDRGPTEAFF. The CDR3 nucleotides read TGTGCCAGCAGCTCTCGGGACAGGGGGCCAACTGAAGCTTTCTTT.

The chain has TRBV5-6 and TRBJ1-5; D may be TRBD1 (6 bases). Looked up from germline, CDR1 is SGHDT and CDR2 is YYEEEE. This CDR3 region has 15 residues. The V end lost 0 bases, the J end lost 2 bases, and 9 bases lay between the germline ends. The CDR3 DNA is TGTGCCAGCAGCTTGGACAGGGTTGGCAATCAGCCCCAGCATTTT. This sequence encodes CASSLDRVGNQPQHF.

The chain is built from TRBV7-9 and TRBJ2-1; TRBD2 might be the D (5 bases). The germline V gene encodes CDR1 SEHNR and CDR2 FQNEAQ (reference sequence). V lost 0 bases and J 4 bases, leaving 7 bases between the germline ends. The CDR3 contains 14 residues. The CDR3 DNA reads TGTGCCAGCAGCTTAGCGGACTCTTACAATGAGCAGTTCTTC. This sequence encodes CASSLADSYNEQFF.

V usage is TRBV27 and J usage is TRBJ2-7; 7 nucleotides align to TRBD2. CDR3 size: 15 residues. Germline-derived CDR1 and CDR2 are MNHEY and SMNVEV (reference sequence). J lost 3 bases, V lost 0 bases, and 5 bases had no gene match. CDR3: CASSLSPGGYYEQYF. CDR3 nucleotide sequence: TGTGCCAGCAGTTTATCACCGGGGGGTTACTACGAGCAGTACTTC.

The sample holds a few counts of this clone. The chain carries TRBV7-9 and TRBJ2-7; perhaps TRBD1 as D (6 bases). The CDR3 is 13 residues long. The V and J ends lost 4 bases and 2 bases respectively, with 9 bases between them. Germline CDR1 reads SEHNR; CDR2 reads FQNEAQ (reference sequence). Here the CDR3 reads CASSSGETYEQYF. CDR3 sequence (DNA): TGTGCCAGCAGCTCAGGGGAGACCTACGAGCAGTACTTC.

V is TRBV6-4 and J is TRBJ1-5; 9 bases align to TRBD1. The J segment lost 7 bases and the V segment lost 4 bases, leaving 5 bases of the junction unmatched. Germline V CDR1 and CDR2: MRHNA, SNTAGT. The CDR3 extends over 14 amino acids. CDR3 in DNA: TGTGCCAGCAGTGCCCGGACAGGGGAACAGCCCCAGCATTTT. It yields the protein CASSARTGEQPQHF.

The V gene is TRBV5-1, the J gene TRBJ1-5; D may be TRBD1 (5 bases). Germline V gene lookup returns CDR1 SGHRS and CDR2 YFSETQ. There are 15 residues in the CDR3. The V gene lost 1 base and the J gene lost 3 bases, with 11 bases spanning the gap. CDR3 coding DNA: TGCGCCAGCAGCTTGCAGGGTCAGGACAATCAGCCCCAGCATTTT. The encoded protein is CASSLQGQDNQPQHF.

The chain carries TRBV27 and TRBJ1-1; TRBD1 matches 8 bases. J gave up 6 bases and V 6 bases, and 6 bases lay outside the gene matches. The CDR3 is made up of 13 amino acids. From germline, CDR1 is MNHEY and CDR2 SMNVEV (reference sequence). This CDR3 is CASSYRGVAEAFF. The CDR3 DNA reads TGTGCCAGCAGCTACAGGGGGGTGGCTGAAGCTTTCTTT.

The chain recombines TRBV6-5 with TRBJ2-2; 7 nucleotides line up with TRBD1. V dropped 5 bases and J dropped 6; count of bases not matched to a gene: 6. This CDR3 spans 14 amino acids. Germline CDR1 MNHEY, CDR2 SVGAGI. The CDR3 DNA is TGTGCCAGCAGTCTGACAGGGTTGGCCGGGGAGCTGTTTTTT. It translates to CASSLTGLAGELFF.

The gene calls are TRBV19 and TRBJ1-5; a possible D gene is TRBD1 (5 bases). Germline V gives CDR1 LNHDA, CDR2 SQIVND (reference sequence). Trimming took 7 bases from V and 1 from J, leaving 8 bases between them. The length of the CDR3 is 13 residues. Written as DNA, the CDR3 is TGTGCCAGTACAGGGTCGAGCAATCAGCCCCAGCATTTT. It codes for CASTGSSNQPQHF.

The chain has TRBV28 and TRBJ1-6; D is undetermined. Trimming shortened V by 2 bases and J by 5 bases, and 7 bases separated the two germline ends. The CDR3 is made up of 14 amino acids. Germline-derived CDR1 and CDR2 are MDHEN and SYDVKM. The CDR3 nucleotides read TGTGCCAGCAGTTTACCCCTTCATAATTCACCCCTCCACTTT. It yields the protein CASSLPLHNSPLHF. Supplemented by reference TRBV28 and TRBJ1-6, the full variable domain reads DVKVTQSSRYLVKRTGEKVFLECVQDMDHENMFWYRQDPGLGLRLIYFSYDVKMKEKGDIPEGYSVSREKKERFSLILESASTNQTSMYLCASSLPLHNSPLHFGNGTRLTVT.

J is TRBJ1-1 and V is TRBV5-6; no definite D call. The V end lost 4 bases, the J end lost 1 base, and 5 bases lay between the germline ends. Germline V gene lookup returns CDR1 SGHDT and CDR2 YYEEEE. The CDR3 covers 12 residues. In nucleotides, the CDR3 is TGTGCCAGCAGCGTACAGAACACTGAAGCTTTCTTT. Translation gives CASSVQNTEAFF. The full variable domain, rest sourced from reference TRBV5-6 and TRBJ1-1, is DAGVTQSPTHLIKTRGQQVTLRCSPKSGHDTVSWYQQALGQGPQFIFQYYEEEERQRGNFPDRFSGHQFPNYSSELNVNALLLGDSALYLCASSVQNTEAFFGQGTRLTVV.

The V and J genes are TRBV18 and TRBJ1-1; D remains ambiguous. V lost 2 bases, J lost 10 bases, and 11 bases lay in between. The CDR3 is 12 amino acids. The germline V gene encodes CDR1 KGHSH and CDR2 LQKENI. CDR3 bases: TGTGCCAGCTCACCAGGGCGGGCAGTAGCTTTCTTT. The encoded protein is CASSPGRAVAFF.

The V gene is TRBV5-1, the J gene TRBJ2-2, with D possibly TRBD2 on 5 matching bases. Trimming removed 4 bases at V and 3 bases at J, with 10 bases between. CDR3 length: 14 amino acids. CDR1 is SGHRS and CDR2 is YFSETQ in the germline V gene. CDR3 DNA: TGCGCCAGCAGCAGCGGACGGGACACCGGGGAGCTGTTTTTT. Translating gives CASSSGRDTGELFF.

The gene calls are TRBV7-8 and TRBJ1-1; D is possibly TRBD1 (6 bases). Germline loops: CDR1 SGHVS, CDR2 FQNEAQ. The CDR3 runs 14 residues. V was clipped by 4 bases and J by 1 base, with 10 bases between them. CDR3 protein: CASSSRGQNTEAFF. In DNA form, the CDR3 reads TGTGCCAGCAGCTCGCGGGGGCAGAACACTGAAGCTTTCTTT.

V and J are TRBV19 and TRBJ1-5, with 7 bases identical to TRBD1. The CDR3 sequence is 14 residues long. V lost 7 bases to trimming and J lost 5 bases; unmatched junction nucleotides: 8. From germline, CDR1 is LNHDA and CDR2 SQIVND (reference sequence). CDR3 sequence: CASTPRGNDQPQHF. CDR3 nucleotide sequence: TGTGCCAGTACCCCCAGGGGGAATGATCAGCCCCAGCATTTT.

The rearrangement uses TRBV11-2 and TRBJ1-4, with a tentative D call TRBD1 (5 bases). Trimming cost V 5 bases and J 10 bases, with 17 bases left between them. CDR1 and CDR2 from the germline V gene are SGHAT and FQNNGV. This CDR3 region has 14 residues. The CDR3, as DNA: TGTGCCAGCAGCCGGGACGGCCCTAGCGTAAAACTGTTTTTT. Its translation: CASSRDGPSVKLFF.

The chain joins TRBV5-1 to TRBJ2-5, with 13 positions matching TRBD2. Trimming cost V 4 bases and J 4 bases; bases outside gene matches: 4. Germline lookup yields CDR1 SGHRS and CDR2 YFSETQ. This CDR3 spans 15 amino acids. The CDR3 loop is CASSPRTSGGETQYF. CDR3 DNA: TGCGCCAGCAGCCCTCGGACTAGCGGGGGAGAGACCCAGTACTTC.

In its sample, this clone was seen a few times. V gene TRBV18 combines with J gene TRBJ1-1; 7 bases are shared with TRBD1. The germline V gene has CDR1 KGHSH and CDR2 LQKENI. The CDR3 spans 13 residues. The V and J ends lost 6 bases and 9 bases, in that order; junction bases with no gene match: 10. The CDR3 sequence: CASSTFRGQQAFF. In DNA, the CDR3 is TGTGCCAGCTCTACCTTCAGGGGACAGCAAGCTTTCTTT.